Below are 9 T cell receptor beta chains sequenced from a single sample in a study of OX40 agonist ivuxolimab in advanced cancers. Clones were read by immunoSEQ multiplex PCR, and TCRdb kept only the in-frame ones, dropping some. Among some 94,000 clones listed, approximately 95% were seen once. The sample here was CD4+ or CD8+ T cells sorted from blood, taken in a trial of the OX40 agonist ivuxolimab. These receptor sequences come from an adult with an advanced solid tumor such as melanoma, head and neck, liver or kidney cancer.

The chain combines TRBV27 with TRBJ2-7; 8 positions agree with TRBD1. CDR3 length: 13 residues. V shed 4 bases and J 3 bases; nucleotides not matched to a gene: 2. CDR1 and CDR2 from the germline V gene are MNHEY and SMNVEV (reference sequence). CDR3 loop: CASSYGTGYEQYF. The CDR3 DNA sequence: TGTGCCAGCAGTTATGGGACAGGCTACGAGCAGTACTTC.

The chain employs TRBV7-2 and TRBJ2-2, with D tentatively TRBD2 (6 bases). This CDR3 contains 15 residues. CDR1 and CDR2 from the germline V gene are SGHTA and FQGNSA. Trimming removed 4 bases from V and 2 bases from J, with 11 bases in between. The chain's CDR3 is CASSWGTVNTGELFF. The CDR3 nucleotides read TGTGCCAGCAGCTGGGGGACTGTTAACACCGGGGAGCTGTTTTTT.

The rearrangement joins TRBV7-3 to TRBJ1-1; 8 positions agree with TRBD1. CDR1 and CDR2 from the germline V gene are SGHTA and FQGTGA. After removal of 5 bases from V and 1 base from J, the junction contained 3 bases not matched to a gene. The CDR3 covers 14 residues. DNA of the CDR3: TGTGCCAGCAGCCTACAGGGGGAGAACACTGAAGCTTTCTTT. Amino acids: CASSLQGENTEAFF. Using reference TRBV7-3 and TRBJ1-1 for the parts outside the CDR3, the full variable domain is GAGVSQTPSNKVTEKGKYVELRCDPISGHTALYWYRQSLGQGPEFLIYFQGTGAADDSGLPNDRFFAVRPEGSVSTLKIQRTERGDSAVYLCASSLQGENTEAFFGQGTRLTVV.

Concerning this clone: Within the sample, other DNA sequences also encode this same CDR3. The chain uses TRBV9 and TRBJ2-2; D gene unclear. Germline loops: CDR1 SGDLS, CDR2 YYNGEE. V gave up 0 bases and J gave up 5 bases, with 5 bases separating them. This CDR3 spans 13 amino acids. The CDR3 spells CASSVGGTGELFF. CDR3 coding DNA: TGTGCCAGCAGCGTAGGTGGAACCGGGGAGCTGTTTTTT. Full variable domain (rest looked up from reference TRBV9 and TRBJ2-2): DSGVTQTPKHLITATGQRVTLRCSPRSGDLSVYWYQQSLDQGLQFLIQYYNGEERAKGNILERFSAQQFPDLHSELNLSSLELGDSALYFCASSVGGTGELFFGEGSRLTVL.

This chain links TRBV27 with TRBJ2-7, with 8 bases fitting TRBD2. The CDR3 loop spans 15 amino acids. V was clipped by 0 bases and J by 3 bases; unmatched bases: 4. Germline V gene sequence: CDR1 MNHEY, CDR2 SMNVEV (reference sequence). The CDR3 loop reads CASSLSVAGSYEQYF. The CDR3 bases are TGTGCCAGCAGTTTATCAGTAGCGGGGAGCTACGAGCAGTACTTC.

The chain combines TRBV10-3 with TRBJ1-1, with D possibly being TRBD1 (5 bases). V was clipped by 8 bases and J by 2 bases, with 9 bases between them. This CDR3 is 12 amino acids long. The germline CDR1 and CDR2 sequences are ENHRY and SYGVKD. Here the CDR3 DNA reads TGTGCCATCCGGGACTACAACACTGAAGCTTTCTTT. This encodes CAIRDYNTEAFF.

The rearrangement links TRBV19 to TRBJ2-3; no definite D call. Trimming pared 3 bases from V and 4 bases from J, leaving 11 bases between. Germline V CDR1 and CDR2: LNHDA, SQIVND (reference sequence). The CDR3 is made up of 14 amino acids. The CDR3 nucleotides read TGTGCCAGTAGTATCTGGGGTTGGTCAGATACGCAGTATTTT. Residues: CASSIWGWSDTQYF.

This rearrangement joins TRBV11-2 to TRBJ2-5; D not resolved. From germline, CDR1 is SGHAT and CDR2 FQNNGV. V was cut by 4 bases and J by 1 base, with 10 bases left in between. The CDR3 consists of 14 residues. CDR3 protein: CASSSPRFQETQYF. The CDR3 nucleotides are TGTGCCAGCAGCTCCCCGCGGTTCCAAGAGACCCAGTACTTC.

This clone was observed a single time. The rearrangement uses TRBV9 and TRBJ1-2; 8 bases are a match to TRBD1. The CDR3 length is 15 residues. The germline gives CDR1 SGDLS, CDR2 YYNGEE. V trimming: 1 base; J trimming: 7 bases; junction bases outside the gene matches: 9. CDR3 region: CASSVTRGQGGGYTF. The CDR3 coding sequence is TGTGCCAGCAGCGTAACTCGAGGACAGGGAGGTGGCTACACCTTC.